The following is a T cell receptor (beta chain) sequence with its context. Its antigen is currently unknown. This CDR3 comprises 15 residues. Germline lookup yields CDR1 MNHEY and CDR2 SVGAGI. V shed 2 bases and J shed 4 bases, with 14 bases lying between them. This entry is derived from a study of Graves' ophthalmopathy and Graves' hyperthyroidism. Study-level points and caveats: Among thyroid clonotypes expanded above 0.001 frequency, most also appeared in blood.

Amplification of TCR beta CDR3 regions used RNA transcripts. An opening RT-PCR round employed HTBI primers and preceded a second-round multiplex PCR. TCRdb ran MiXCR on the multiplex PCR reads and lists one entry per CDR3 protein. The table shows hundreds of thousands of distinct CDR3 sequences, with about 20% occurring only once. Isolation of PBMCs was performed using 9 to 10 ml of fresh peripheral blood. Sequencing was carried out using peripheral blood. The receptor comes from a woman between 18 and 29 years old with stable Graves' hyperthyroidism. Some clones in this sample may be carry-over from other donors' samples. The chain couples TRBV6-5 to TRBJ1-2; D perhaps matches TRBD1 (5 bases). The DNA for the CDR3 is TGTGCCAGCAGTTACCAGGGACCAGGGTTCTATGGCTACACCTTC. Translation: CASSYQGPGFYGYTF.